Listed here are 19 T cell receptor beta chains from one sample, sequenced in a study of Ad26.COV2.S vaccination and SARS-CoV-2 variants. Documented treatment: 15 to 20 received Ad26.COV2.S at low or high dose, single or two shots; 5 received placebo; per-sample allocation not given. Samples were taken on day 63 after the first vaccine or placebo injection. The repertoire was sequenced with immunoSEQ multiplex PCR; TCRdb's copy has only in-frame clones and lacks some. Of about 400,000 clones in the sample, 83% were seen once. The sample here was peripheral blood, taken in a trial of Ad26.COV2.S vaccine versus placebo. The receptors were gathered from a person between 18 and 65 years old who received the Ad26.COV2.S COVID-19 vaccine or a placebo.

In its sample, this clone was seen once. The V and J genes are TRBV6-5 and TRBJ2-7; 9 bases fit TRBD1. The ends lost 4 bases at V and 5 bases at J; junction bases unmatched: 6. The CDR3 has 14 amino acids. Germline V CDR1 and CDR2: MNHEY, SVGAGI. Here the CDR3 reads CASSSGTGLHEQYF. In DNA, the CDR3 is TGTGCCAGCAGTTCCGGGACAGGGTTGCACGAGCAGTACTTC.

This chain links TRBV13 with TRBJ1-2; D gene uncertain. The CDR3 sequence is 14 residues long. The V end was cut by 1 base, the J end by 4 bases, with 10 bases between. The germline gives CDR1 PRHDT, CDR2 FYEKMQ (reference sequence). DNA for the CDR3: TGTGCCAGCAGCTTAGCAGGCGGCTTCTATGGCTACACCTTC. This sequence encodes CASSLAGGFYGYTF.

The chain couples TRBV5-6 to TRBJ2-7; 7 bases line up with TRBD1. V lost 4 bases to trimming and J lost 0 bases; unmatched junction nucleotides: 10. CDR1 SGHDT and CDR2 YYEEEE come from the germline V gene. The CDR3 runs 16 residues. CDR3 sequence (DNA): TGTGCCAGCAGCGGGTGGGGACAGTATAGCTCCTACGAGCAGTACTTC. Its protein product is CASSGWGQYSSYEQYF.

The chain couples TRBV5-1 to TRBJ2-7; 7 nucleotides match TRBD1. The CDR3 totals 15 residues. Germline CDR1 SGHRS, CDR2 YFSETQ. The V segment lost 0 bases and the J segment 2 bases; nucleotides outside the gene matches: 5. CDR3: CASSLVRDSAYEQYF. The DNA of the CDR3 is TGCGCCAGCAGCTTGGTAAGGGACAGCGCCTACGAGCAGTACTTC.

The V gene is TRBV6-5, the J gene TRBJ2-7; no reliable D call. The V gene's germline CDR1 is MNHEY and CDR2 SVGAGI. Trimming left V 4 bases short and J 6 bases short, with 16 bases between. This CDR3 has 14 amino acids. CDR3 bases: TGTGCCAGCAGTTTTGGACGGAAGTGGCGCGAGCAGTACTTC. Amino acids: CASSFGRKWREQYF.

The chain employs TRBV18 and TRBJ1-6; D not resolved. Germline CDR1 reads KGHSH; CDR2 reads LQKENI. This CDR3 contains 14 residues. The V end was cut by 6 bases, the J end by 7 bases, with 13 bases between. In DNA form, the CDR3 reads TGTGCCAGCTCCCTTGCGAGTGGCAATTCACCCCTCCACTTT. This gives the protein CASSLASGNSPLHF.

This chain joins TRBV18 and TRBJ1-3, with unresolved D. Germline CDR1 reads KGHSH; CDR2 reads LQKENI. The CDR3 totals 16 residues. V lost 2 bases and J 1 base, leaving 12 bases between the germline ends. CDR3 DNA: TGTGCCAGCTCACCAAACGACCCGGGATCTGGAAACACCATATATTTT. It specifies CASSPNDPGSGNTIYF.

J is TRBJ1-3 and V is TRBV6-5; D unresolved. V dropped 6 bases and J dropped 9 bases, with 15 bases sitting between them. Germline values: CDR1 MNHEY, CDR2 SVGAGI. CDR3 size: 13 residues. The CDR3 nucleotides are TGTGCCAGCAGCTCTCACAGCAGAAGCACCATATATTTT. Encoded protein: CASSSHSRSTIYF.

This clone was observed a handful of times. The gene calls are TRBV5-4 and TRBJ1-5; D ambiguous. Trimming took 2 bases from V and 8 from J, leaving 11 bases between them. The CDR3 contains 13 residues. Germline assignment: CDR1 SGHNT and CDR2 YYREEE (reference sequence). This CDR3 is CASSFGGEEPQHF. The CDR3 DNA reads TGTGCCAGCAGCTTTGGTGGGGAAGAGCCCCAGCATTTT.

The chain links TRBV7-2 to TRBJ2-7, with a possible D match to TRBD1 (5 bases). The ends were cut back, 4 bases at V and 0 bases at J, with 10 bases in the middle. CDR3 length: 14 amino acids. Germline CDR1 is SGHTA and CDR2 is FQGNSA. DNA of the CDR3: TGTGCCAGCAGCTCTGACAGAAGCTCCTACGAGCAGTACTTC. The encoded protein is CASSSDRSSYEQYF.

The chain is built from TRBV18 and TRBJ1-2; 8 nucleotides agree with TRBD1. The CDR3 extends over 15 amino acids. V shed 5 bases, J shed 5 bases, and the junction held 10 bases outside the gene matches. Germline V gene sequence: CDR1 KGHSH, CDR2 LQKENI. Here the CDR3 reads CASSYQKTGDYGYTF. The CDR3 bases are TGTGCCAGCTCATACCAGAAGACAGGGGATTATGGCTACACCTTC. The whole variable domain, remainder taken from reference TRBV18 and TRBJ1-2, is NAGVMQNPRHLVRRRGQEARLRCSPMKGHSHVYWYRQLPEEGLKFMVYLQKENIIDESGMPKERFSAEFPKEGPSILRIQQVVRGDSAAYFCASSYQKTGDYGYTFGSGTRLTVV.

This clone was seen a single time. The rearrangement links TRBV5-1 to TRBJ1-4; D is uncertain. Per germline, CDR1 SGHRS and CDR2 YFSETQ. The CDR3 totals 16 residues. The V end lost 0 bases, the J end lost 0 bases, and 9 bases lay between the germline ends. In DNA form, the CDR3 reads TGCGCCAGCAGCTTGGGATCAGTTTCAACTAATGAAAAACTGTTTTTT. Translated, it gives CASSLGSVSTNEKLFF. Based on the CDR3 plus reference TRBV5-1 and TRBJ1-4, the full variable domain is KAGVTQTPRYLIKTRGQQVTLSCSPISGHRSVSWYQQTPGQGLQFLFEYFSETQRNKGNFPGRFSGRQFSNSRSEMNVSTLELGDSALYLCASSLGSVSTNEKLFFGSGTQLSVL.

The chain couples TRBV19 to TRBJ1-2, with D possibly TRBD1 on 5 matching bases. Trimming left V 7 bases short and J 10 bases short, with 13 bases between. CDR1 and CDR2 (germline): LNHDA, SQIVND (reference sequence). The CDR3 has 11 amino acids. This CDR3 is CASKRTSHYTF. The CDR3 nucleotides read TGTGCCAGTAAACGGACAAGTCACTACACCTTC.

V usage is TRBV11-2 and J usage is TRBJ1-3; 7 bases agree with TRBD1. The J segment lost 2 bases and the V segment lost 2 bases, leaving 3 bases of the junction unmatched. Per germline, CDR1 SGHAT and CDR2 FQNNGV. This CDR3 contains 15 residues. Here the CDR3 DNA reads TGTGCCAGCAGCTTAATCCAGGGGGCTGGAAACACCATATATTTT. Translation gives CASSLIQGAGNTIYF. Using reference TRBV11-2 and TRBJ1-3 for the parts outside the CDR3, the full variable domain is EAGVAQSPRYKIIEKRQSVAFWCNPISGHATLYWYQQILGQGPKLLIQFQNNGVVDDSQLPKDRFSAERLKGVDSTLKIQPAKLEDSAVYLCASSLIQGAGNTIYFGEGSWLTVV.

The V and J genes are TRBV5-4 and TRBJ2-1; no reliable D call. The V gene's germline CDR1 is SGHNT and CDR2 YYREEE (reference sequence). This CDR3 region has 13 residues. Trimming took off 3 bases at V and 7 bases at J, with 11 bases between the two ends. As DNA, the CDR3 is TGTGCCAGCAGCTGGCCCGGGTATAATGAGCAGTTCTTC. It translates to CASSWPGYNEQFF.

The chain employs TRBV4-3 and TRBJ2-1; a possible D gene is TRBD2 (6 bases). Trimming took off 0 bases at V and 4 bases at J, with 16 bases between the two ends. This CDR3 is built from 17 residues. Germline V gene lookup returns CDR1 LGHNA and CDR2 YSLEER. The CDR3 protein is CASSQDWAGRSYNEQFF. The CDR3, as DNA: TGCGCCAGCAGCCAAGATTGGGCGGGGCGATCTTACAATGAGCAGTTCTTC.

The chain combines TRBV4-1 with TRBJ1-1; D gene unclear. Trimming took 4 bases from V and 1 from J, leaving 10 bases between them. The CDR3 extends over 14 amino acids. Germline V gene lookup returns CDR1 MGHRA and CDR2 YSYEKL. Written as DNA, the CDR3 is TGCGCCAGCAGCCTGGCCAGGAGGAACACTGAAGCTTTCTTT. This gives the protein CASSLARRNTEAFF.

DNA for the CDR3: TGTGCCAGTAGTATAGGGGGACACCTTAACGATGAGCAGTTCTTC. This codes for CASSIGGHLNDEQFF. This chain uses TRBV19 with TRBJ2-1; weak D call: TRBD1 (6 bases). Germline loops: CDR1 LNHDA, CDR2 SQIVND (reference sequence). The length of the CDR3 is 15 residues. Trimming shortened V by 1 base and J by 8 bases, and 15 bases separated the two germline ends.

The count of this clone is one. This sequence joins TRBV3-1 (or the pseudogene TRBV3-2) and TRBJ2-3; possible D gene TRBD1, 5 bases. Germline CDR1 and CDR2: LGHDT and YNNKEL (reference sequence). This CDR3 is 14 amino acids long. The V end lost 2 bases, the J end lost 4 bases, and 10 bases lay between the germline ends. CDR3 region: CASSQLDRPDTQYF. CDR3 coding DNA: TGTGCCAGCAGCCAACTAGACAGACCAGATACGCAGTATTTT.